The 14 T cell receptor beta chains reported below all come from one sample, sequenced in a study of shared clonotypes between healthy human individuals. Data came from immunoSEQ multiplex PCR; TCRdb stores just in-frame clones and leaves some out. The table lists roughly 2 million clones, roughly 95% of them singletons. Sequencing was done on a sample of naive CD4+ T cells sorted from blood. The subset: CD45RA+ positively selected. All receptors derive from a man aged 18 to 29 in good health.

This chain links TRBV10-2 with TRBJ2-3; 7 bases match TRBD2. V lost 3 bases and J lost 6; bases outside the gene matches: 6. There are 14 residues in the CDR3. Germline V gene sequence: CDR1 WSHSY, CDR2 SAAADI. CDR3 loop: CASSERGGMDTQYF. The CDR3 DNA reads as TGCGCCAGCAGTGAACGGGGAGGGATGGATACGCAGTATTTT.

The rearrangement joins TRBV25-1 to TRBJ1-1; possibly TRBD1 for D (6 bases). V was cut by 3 bases and J by 4 bases, with 15 bases left in between. CDR3 length: 15 amino acids. The germline CDR1 and CDR2 sequences are MGHDK and SYGVNS. CDR3 DNA: TGTGCCAGCAGTGACTTAGGGACATTGGGCACTGAAGCTTTCTTT. It is translated as CASSDLGTLGTEAFF.

The chain combines TRBV4-1 with TRBJ1-2; 7 nucleotides match TRBD1. The junction had 9 bases not matched to a gene; V was cut back by 4 bases and J by 4 bases. Per the germline V gene, CDR1 is MGHRA and CDR2 is YSYEKL. The length of the CDR3 is 15 residues. The CDR3 nucleotides read TGCGCCAGCAGCCCCCGGACAGGAGAGATCTATGGCTACACCTTC. Translation gives CASSPRTGEIYGYTF.

This chain joins TRBV6-1 and TRBJ1-6, with TRBD1 matching over 7 bases. The J segment lost 7 bases and the V segment lost 4 bases, leaving 10 bases of the junction unmatched. The CDR3 covers 16 residues. The germline CDR1 and CDR2 sequences are MNHNS and SASEGT. CDR3 protein: CASSALSQGLNSPLHF. The CDR3, as DNA: TGTGCCAGCAGTGCCCTATCACAGGGGTTGAATTCACCCCTCCACTTT.

The chain has TRBV19 and TRBJ2-4, with D perhaps TRBD2 (6 bases). This CDR3 is built from 14 residues. The germline V gene has CDR1 LNHDA and CDR2 SQIVND (reference sequence). The V end lost 5 bases, the J end lost 4 bases, and 12 bases lay between the germline ends. CDR3 amino acids: CASSAAGQKNIQYF. DNA of the CDR3: TGTGCCAGTAGTGCGGCGGGGCAAAAAAACATTCAGTACTTC.

This sequence joins TRBV4-3 and TRBJ2-5; D is ambiguous. Germline V gene lookup returns CDR1 LGHNA and CDR2 YSLEER. CDR3 length: 13 amino acids. V was cut by 2 bases and J by 3 bases, with 7 bases left in between. CDR3 loop: CASSQPLKETQYF. For the CDR3, the DNA is TGCGCCAGCAGCCAACCACTAAAAGAGACCCAGTACTTC.

The V gene is TRBV7-8, the J gene TRBJ1-4, with a weak D call TRBD1 (5 bases). CDR1 and CDR2 from the germline V gene are SGHVS and FQNEAQ. With 5 bases removed from V and 0 bases from J, the gap between germline ends came to 10 bases. CDR3 length: 15 residues. The DNA for the CDR3 is TGTGCCAGCAGCAGAGACAGTGCAACTAATGAAAAACTGTTTTTT. Translating it yields CASSRDSATNEKLFF.

The chain combines TRBV29-1 with TRBJ2-5, with D unclear. Trimming pared 3 bases from V and 2 bases from J, leaving 13 bases between. CDR3 size: 14 residues. The germline V gene has CDR1 SQVTM and CDR2 ANQGSEA. The CDR3: CSVEPRDGQETQYF. The CDR3 DNA is TGCAGCGTTGAGCCTAGAGATGGGCAAGAGACCCAGTACTTC.

This clone was seen only once. The chain is built from TRBV11-2 and TRBJ1-2; 7 bases are shared with TRBD1. V gave up 1 base and J gave up 4 bases; unmatched junction bases: 6. The germline gives CDR1 SGHAT, CDR2 FQNNGV. The CDR3 runs 15 residues. The CDR3 region is CASSLGGQDSYGYTF. The CDR3 nucleotides read TGTGCCAGCAGCTTAGGTGGACAGGACAGCTATGGCTACACCTTC.

The J gene is TRBJ1-4, the V gene TRBV6-6; 8 nucleotides agree with TRBD1. CDR3 length: 12 residues. From germline, CDR1 is MNHNY and CDR2 SVGAGI (reference sequence). The V segment lost 10 bases and the J segment 8 bases; nucleotides outside the gene matches: 6. As DNA, the CDR3 is TGTGCCACCAGACAGGGGAACGAAAAACTGTTTTTT. It encodes CATRQGNEKLFF.

In the case of this clone: This CDR3 is also generated by other DNA sequences in the sample. The rearrangement joins TRBV18 to TRBJ2-7; possibly TRBD1 for D (6 bases). The CDR3 covers 14 residues. Germline lookup yields CDR1 KGHSH and CDR2 LQKENI. Trimming stripped 4 bases from V and 0 bases from J, with 10 bases between. CDR3: CASSRTGSSYEQYF. CDR3 in DNA: TGTGCCAGCTCACGTACAGGGAGCTCCTACGAGCAGTACTTC.

This chain links TRBV30 with TRBJ2-3; D not certain. This CDR3 is built from 11 residues. Germline values: CDR1 GTSNPN, CDR2 SVGIG (reference sequence). Trimming pared 5 bases from V and 5 bases from J, leaving 8 bases between. The CDR3 sequence: CAWGVVDTQYF. In DNA form, the CDR3 reads TGTGCCTGGGGGGTGGTAGATACGCAGTATTTT.

The chain has TRBV14 and TRBJ2-1, with 10 nucleotides matching TRBD2. The trim removed 7 bases at V and 6 bases at J, leaving 6 bases unmatched. The CDR3 totals 14 residues. In germline, CDR1 is SGHDN, CDR2 FVKESK. The CDR3 here is CASTVSGRANEQFF. As DNA, the CDR3 is TGTGCCAGCACCGTCAGCGGGAGGGCCAATGAGCAGTTCTTC.

The chain carries TRBV6-6 and TRBJ2-7; 9 bases line up with TRBD1. From germline, CDR1 is MNHNY and CDR2 SVGAGI (reference sequence). J lost 3 bases, V lost 5 bases, and 5 bases had no gene match. The CDR3 is 14 residues long. CDR3 loop: CASSSRDRDYEQYF. The CDR3 DNA reads TGTGCCAGCAGTAGCCGGGACAGGGACTACGAGCAGTACTTC.